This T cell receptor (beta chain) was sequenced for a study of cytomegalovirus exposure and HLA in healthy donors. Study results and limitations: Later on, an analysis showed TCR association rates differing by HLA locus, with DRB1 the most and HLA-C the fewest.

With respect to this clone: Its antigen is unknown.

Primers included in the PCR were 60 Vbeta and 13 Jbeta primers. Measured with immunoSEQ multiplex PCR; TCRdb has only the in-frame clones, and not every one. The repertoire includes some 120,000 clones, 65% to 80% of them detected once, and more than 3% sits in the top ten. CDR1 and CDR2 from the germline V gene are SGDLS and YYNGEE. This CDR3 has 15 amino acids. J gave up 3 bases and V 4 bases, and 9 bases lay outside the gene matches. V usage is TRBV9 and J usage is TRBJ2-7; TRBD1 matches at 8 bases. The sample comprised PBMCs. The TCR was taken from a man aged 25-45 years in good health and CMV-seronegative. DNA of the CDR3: TGTGCCAGCAGCAGCGGACAGGGATTGAACTACGAGCAGTACTTC. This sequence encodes CASSSGQGLNYEQYF.